The 31 T cell receptor beta chains below all came from one sample that was sequenced in a study of blood T cell repertoires in COVID-19. Method: immunoSEQ multiplex PCR; TCRdb's copy keeps in-frame clones and lacks some. Counted here are over 200,000 clones, roughly 80% occurring once; the ten biggest clones make up roughly 5%. The sample consisted of peripheral blood. These TCRs come from a human donor in a cohort sampled during active COVID-19.

The rearrangement links TRBV28 to TRBJ1-1, with 12 bases matching TRBD1. The germline gives CDR1 MDHEN, CDR2 SYDVKM. The V segment lost 5 bases and the J segment 4 bases; nucleotides outside the gene matches: 8. The CDR3 consists of 16 residues. In nucleotides, the CDR3 is TGTGCCAGCAGTCGGGACAGGGGGCCCTTGGTCACTGAAGCTTTCTTT. This translates into CASSRDRGPLVTEAFF.

The chain links TRBV4-2 to TRBJ2-7; 8 nucleotides line up with TRBD2. The CDR3 runs to 15 residues. V gave up 0 bases and J gave up 4 bases; unmatched junction bases: 5. Germline V gene lookup returns CDR1 LGHNA and CDR2 YNFKEQ. The CDR3 protein is CASSQETSGPYEQYF. The CDR3 coding sequence is TGTGCCAGCAGCCAAGAAACTAGCGGACCTTACGAGCAGTACTTC.

The chain joins TRBV7-9 to TRBJ1-1; maybe TRBD1 (6 bases). V lost 5 bases, J lost 2 bases, and 12 bases lay in between. The CDR3 is 14 residues long. The germline gives CDR1 SEHNR, CDR2 FQNEAQ (reference sequence). CDR3 region: CASSQRTENTEAFF. CDR3 coding DNA: TGTGCCAGCAGCCAACGGACAGAAAACACTGAAGCTTTCTTT. Drawing the rest from reference TRBV7-9 and TRBJ1-1, the complete variable domain is DTGVSQNPRHKITKRGQNVTFRCDPISEHNRLYWYRQTLGQGPEFLTYFQNEAQLEKSRLLSDRFSAERPKGSFSTLEIQRTEQGDSAMYLCASSQRTENTEAFFGQGTRLTVV.

This chain links TRBV4-1 with TRBJ2-5; 7 bases align to TRBD2. From germline, CDR1 is MGHRA and CDR2 YSYEKL. J was trimmed by 0 bases and V by 0 bases; bases with no gene match: 4. The CDR3 runs to 16 residues. CDR3 in amino acids: CASSQEPGGYQETQYF. CDR3 bases: TGCGCCAGCAGCCAAGAGCCGGGAGGATACCAAGAGACCCAGTACTTC.

The V call is TRBV9, the J call TRBJ2-5; TRBD2 agrees at 13 bases. Germline assignment: CDR1 SGDLS and CDR2 YYNGEE. The CDR3 is 17 residues long. J was trimmed by 2 bases and V by 1 base; bases with no gene match: 5. DNA of the CDR3: TGTGCCAGCAGCGTAAGGACTAGCGGGAGAGGGCAAGAGACCCAGTACTTC. It is translated as CASSVRTSGRGQETQYF.

The rearrangement joins TRBV18 to TRBJ2-2; the match to TRBD1 covers 8 bases. CDR3 size: 15 residues. V was clipped by 4 bases and J by 4 bases; unmatched bases: 5. Germline CDR1 and CDR2: KGHSH and LQKENI. The CDR3, as DNA: TGTGCCAGCTCACTTGGACAGGGAGTCACCGGGGAGCTGTTTTTT. Amino acid sequence: CASSLGQGVTGELFF.

The rearrangement links TRBV9 to TRBJ2-5; unclear D gene. This CDR3 is built from 14 residues. CDR1 SGDLS and CDR2 YYNGEE come from the germline V gene. V was clipped by 0 bases and J by 5 bases, with 11 bases between them. The CDR3 nucleotides are TGTGCCAGCAGCGTAGCCTTAAACCGGGAGACCCAGTACTTC. Translation gives CASSVALNRETQYF.

J is TRBJ2-5 and V is TRBV28; the match to TRBD2 covers 10 bases. Germline-derived CDR1 and CDR2 are MDHEN and SYDVKM. The V and J ends lost 3 bases and 5 bases, in that order; junction bases with no gene match: 18. CDR3 length: 19 residues. The CDR3 loop reads CASSLKLSASGSLQETQYF. The CDR3 DNA is TGTGCCAGCAGTTTGAAGTTGTCGGCTAGCGGGAGTCTCCAGGAGACCCAGTACTTC. Based on the CDR3 plus reference TRBV28 and TRBJ2-5, the full variable domain is DVKVTQSSRYLVKRTGEKVFLECVQDMDHENMFWYRQDPGLGLRLIYFSYDVKMKEKGDIPEGYSVSREKKERFSLILESASTNQTSMYLCASSLKLSASGSLQETQYFGPGTRLLVL.

The chain uses TRBV27 and TRBJ2-1; 11 bases align to TRBD2. CDR3 length: 15 amino acids. Unmatched junction bases numbered 7, after V lost 5 bases and J lost 7 bases. The germline CDR1 and CDR2 sequences are MNHEY and SMNVEV (reference sequence). The CDR3 DNA follows: TGTGCCAGCAGTCGCTCTAGCGGGAGGTTAAATGAGCAGTTCTTC. It codes for CASSRSSGRLNEQFF.

The V call is TRBV29-1, the J call TRBJ1-2, with a possible D match to TRBD1 (6 bases). The CDR3 totals 12 residues. V lost 7 bases to trimming and J lost 4 bases, with 13 bases between them. Germline-derived CDR1 and CDR2 are SQVTM and ANQGSEA. The CDR3 here is CSALTGTYGYTF. CDR3 DNA: TGCAGCGCCCTAACAGGGACCTATGGCTACACCTTC.

The chain carries TRBV3-1 (or the pseudogene TRBV3-2) and TRBJ1-2; D perhaps matches TRBD1 (6 bases). CDR1 is LGHDT, CDR2 YNNKEL, per germline (reference sequence). V lost 1 base and J lost 4, with 16 bases in between. The CDR3 runs 16 residues. The CDR3 sequence: CASSQAFRGGAYGYTF. The CDR3 DNA reads TGTGCCAGCAGCCAAGCCTTTCGAGGGGGAGCCTATGGCTACACCTTC.

This clone was seen just once. This sequence joins TRBV24-1 and TRBJ1-5; no firm D call. Germline assignment: CDR1 KGHDR and CDR2 SFDVKD. Trimming pared 2 bases from V and 5 bases from J, leaving 9 bases between. The CDR3 spans 14 residues. The CDR3 DNA reads as TGTGCCACCAGTGATTCCAGGTCTCATCAGCCCCAGCATTTT. As protein: CATSDSRSHQPQHF.

The chain's CDR3 is CASSHYRESSYEQYF. CDR3 bases: TGCGCCAGCAGCCATTACCGGGAGTCATCCTACGAGCAGTACTTC. The chain joins TRBV4-3 to TRBJ2-7, with a tentative D call TRBD2 (6 bases). Germline CDR1 is LGHNA and CDR2 is YSLEER. CDR3 length: 15 residues. Trimming left V 3 bases short and J 1 base short, with 13 bases between.

This chain uses TRBV5-5 with TRBJ2-7, with TRBD2 identical over 10 bases. Looked up from germline, CDR1 is SGHKS and CDR2 is YYEKEE (reference sequence). V trimming: 5 bases; J trimming: 3 bases; junction bases outside the gene matches: 11. The CDR3 has 16 residues. DNA of the CDR3: TGTGCCAGCAGAAATCAGGGGGCTAGCGGGAGCTACGAGCAGTACTTC. Its protein product is CASRNQGASGSYEQYF.

The chain recombines TRBV6-2 or TRBV6-3 with TRBJ2-7; D gene uncertain. This CDR3 has 12 amino acids. V shed 4 bases and J shed 2 bases, with 6 bases lying between them. Germline V gene lookup returns CDR1 MNHEY and CDR2 SVGEGT. The CDR3, as DNA: TGTGCCAGCAGTTGGCTAGCCTACGAGCAGTACTTC. Translating gives CASSWLAYEQYF.

The chain recombines TRBV6-5 with TRBJ1-5; possible D gene TRBD1, 5 bases. The length of the CDR3 is 14 residues. Germline assignment: CDR1 MNHEY and CDR2 SVGAGI. V dropped 0 bases and J dropped 6 bases, with 9 bases sitting between them. The CDR3 nucleotides are TGTGCCAGCAGTTACTCGAGCAGGGTTCAGCCCCAGCATTTT. This codes for CASSYSSRVQPQHF.

This chain links TRBV18 with TRBJ1-5; D possibly corresponds to TRBD1 (6 bases). This CDR3 is 14 amino acids long. Per the germline V gene, CDR1 is KGHSH and CDR2 is LQKENI. V shed 3 bases and J shed 4 bases, with 10 bases lying between them. DNA of the CDR3: TGTGCCAGCTCACCCTCCGACAGGAATCAGCCCCAGCATTTT. Residues: CASSPSDRNQPQHF.

The chain employs TRBV5-1 and TRBJ2-5, with 12 bases identical to TRBD2. With 4 bases clipped from V and 5 bases from J, the junction kept 9 bases outside the gene matches. In germline, CDR1 is SGHRS, CDR2 YFSETQ. The CDR3 consists of 16 residues. The CDR3 DNA reads as TGCGCCAGCAGCCCGACTAGCGGGAGTCCCGGGGAGACCCAGTACTTC. Protein: CASSPTSGSPGETQYF. Together with reference TRBV5-1 and TRBJ2-5, the CDR3 gives the full variable domain: KAGVTQTPRYLIKTRGQQVTLSCSPISGHRSVSWYQQTPGQGLQFLFEYFSETQRNKGNFPGRFSGRQFSNSRSEMNVSTLELGDSALYLCASSPTSGSPGETQYFGPGTRLLVL.

This clone was observed many times. Other DNA sequences in this specimen translate into the identical CDR3. V is TRBV18 and J is TRBJ2-7; unclear D gene. The CDR3 extends over 12 amino acids. V dropped 3 bases and J dropped 0 bases, with 3 bases sitting between them. Germline assignment: CDR1 KGHSH and CDR2 LQKENI. The chain's CDR3 is CASSPSSYEQYF. CDR3 DNA: TGTGCCAGCTCACCGAGCTCCTACGAGCAGTACTTC.

The CDR3 sequence is CASSVGQGAREQYF. The CDR3 DNA is TGTGCCAGCAGCGTAGGGCAGGGGGCCAGGGAGCAGTACTTC. The rearrangement links TRBV9 to TRBJ2-7; 8 bases map to TRBD1. The CDR3 totals 14 residues. J lost 7 bases, V lost 0 bases, and 6 bases had no gene match. Germline lookup yields CDR1 SGDLS and CDR2 YYNGEE.

The rearrangement joins TRBV6-1 to TRBJ2-7; possibly TRBD1 for D (5 bases). Between the trimmed V and J ends, which lost 3 bases and 6 bases, there was a span of 9 bases. Germline loops: CDR1 MNHNS, CDR2 SASEGT. The CDR3 is made up of 12 amino acids. Written as DNA, the CDR3 is TGTGCCAGCAGTGACAGGGTAACCGAGCAGTACTTC. Translation: CASSDRVTEQYF.

The chain carries TRBV18 and TRBJ2-7, with 7 bases fitting TRBD1. The germline V gene has CDR1 KGHSH and CDR2 LQKENI. The CDR3 spans 15 residues. The trim removed 6 bases at V and 2 bases at J, leaving 10 bases unmatched. DNA of the CDR3: TGTGCCAGCTCTAGCCAAACAGGGGCGGCCTACGAGCAGTACTTC. It specifies CASSSQTGAAYEQYF.

The V and J genes are TRBV18 and TRBJ1-1; D gene ambiguous. From germline, CDR1 is KGHSH and CDR2 LQKENI. The CDR3 runs to 14 residues. V was cut by 1 base and J by 7 bases, with 13 bases left in between. The CDR3 DNA sequence: TGTGCCAGCTCACCACGAGGTCTTCCCCTTGAAGCTTTCTTT. Translation: CASSPRGLPLEAFF.

This chain uses TRBV24-1 with TRBJ2-3, with 10 bases identical to TRBD2. The germline gives CDR1 KGHDR, CDR2 SFDVKD. V lost 2 bases, J lost 6 bases, and 7 bases stayed unmatched. The CDR3 loop spans 16 amino acids. The CDR3 DNA sequence: TGTGCCACCAGTGATTCATCGCTAGCGGGAGTGGATACGCAGTATTTT. Amino acid sequence: CATSDSSLAGVDTQYF.

J is TRBJ1-6 and V is TRBV6-5; unclear D gene. The V end was cut by 4 bases, the J end by 9 bases, with 13 bases between. Germline-derived CDR1 and CDR2 are MNHEY and SVGAGI. The CDR3 extends over 14 amino acids. CDR3 nucleotides: TGTGCCAGCAGTTCCTTCCCACGCGGTTCACCCCTCCACTTT. As protein: CASSSFPRGSPLHF.

The V and J genes are TRBV9 and TRBJ2-4, with a possible D match to TRBD2 (6 bases). The CDR3 is made up of 15 amino acids. Germline values: CDR1 SGDLS, CDR2 YYNGEE. Trimming took off 2 bases at V and 2 bases at J, with 11 bases between the two ends. CDR3 sequence: CASSVGGTPKNIQYF. The CDR3 DNA reads as TGTGCCAGCAGCGTCGGGGGAACCCCCAAAAACATTCAGTACTTC.

The rearrangement joins TRBV10-3 to TRBJ2-7, with 8 bases lining up with TRBD1. The CDR3 has 13 residues. With V trimmed by 6 bases and J by 6 bases, 7 bases remained unmatched. Germline V lookup: CDR1 ENHRY, CDR2 SYGVKD. The CDR3 DNA is TGTGCCATCAGGACAGGGGAGGTTGGCGAGCAGTACTTC. It specifies CAIRTGEVGEQYF.

This clone was detected only once. The chain recombines TRBV27 with TRBJ1-2; 7 nucleotides align to TRBD1. J was trimmed by 3 bases and V by 3 bases; bases with no gene match: 1. This CDR3 has 13 amino acids. The germline gives CDR1 MNHEY, CDR2 SMNVEV (reference sequence). CDR3 region: CASSFQGDYGYTF. The CDR3 bases are TGTGCCAGCAGTTTCCAGGGGGACTATGGCTACACCTTC.

This clone was seen once. CDR3 sequence (DNA): TGTGCCAGCAGCTTTTGGGACACAAACTATGGCTACACCTTC. It is translated as CASSFWDTNYGYTF. The gene calls are TRBV7-9 and TRBJ1-2, with D tentatively TRBD1 (6 bases). From germline, CDR1 is SEHNR and CDR2 FQNEAQ (reference sequence). V was pared by 3 bases and J by 2 bases, with 10 bases between. The CDR3 sequence is 14 residues long.

This chain links TRBV2 with TRBJ1-1; no reliable D call. The germline CDR1 and CDR2 sequences are SNHLY and FYNNEI. The length of the CDR3 is 10 residues. Trimming shortened V by 4 bases and J by 5 bases, and 2 bases separated the two germline ends. CDR3 nucleotide sequence: TGTGCCAGCAGTGCTACTGAAGCTTTCTTT. Translating gives CASSATEAFF.

The gene calls are TRBV28 and TRBJ2-7; 7 positions agree with TRBD1. The CDR3 consists of 15 residues. CDR1 and CDR2 (germline): MDHEN, SYDVKM. V trimming: 8 bases; J trimming: 3 bases; junction bases outside the gene matches: 13. The CDR3 nucleotides are TGTGCCAGCGGTTCCCGGGACAGAGTCATCTACGAGCAGTACTTC. Its protein is CASGSRDRVIYEQYF. Full variable domain (missing parts from reference TRBV28 and TRBJ2-7): DVKVTQSSRYLVKRTGEKVFLECVQDMDHENMFWYRQDPGLGLRLIYFSYDVKMKEKGDIPEGYSVSREKKERFSLILESASTNQTSMYLCASGSRDRVIYEQYFGPGTRLTVT.